Listed here are 17 T cell receptor beta chains from one sample, sequenced in a study of blood T cell repertoires in COVID-19. This table comes from immunoSEQ multiplex PCR, and its TCRdb copy is limited to in-frame clones, with some not included. The sample lists about 480,000 clones, 85% to 90% occurring once. Sequencing was carried out using PBMCs or T cells enriched from blood (not recorded which). These receptors were collected from a woman aged 40 to 49 who had recovered from COVID-19.

This clone was counted a single time. The rearrangement joins TRBV13 to TRBJ2-7, with TRBD2 identical over 10 bases. The CDR3 sequence is 17 residues long. With V trimmed by 3 bases and J by 1 base, 9 bases remained unmatched. Germline CDR1 reads PRHDT; CDR2 reads FYEKMQ (reference sequence). The CDR3 protein is CASSLGGLAGVSYEQYF. In DNA form, the CDR3 reads TGTGCCAGCAGCTTGGGAGGTCTAGCGGGAGTGTCCTACGAGCAGTACTTC. The full variable domain, its missing parts supplied by reference TRBV13 and TRBJ2-7, is AAGVIQSPRHLIKEKRETATLKCYPIPRHDTVYWYQQGPGQDPQFLISFYEKMQSDKGSIPDRFSAQQFSDYHSELNMSSLELGDSALYFCASSLGGLAGVSYEQYFGPGTRLTVT.

V is TRBV29-1 and J is TRBJ1-5, with D hard to call. Germline loops: CDR1 SQVTM, CDR2 ANQGSEA. The V end lost 4 bases, the J end lost 4 bases, and 11 bases lay between the germline ends. The CDR3 spans 13 residues. The CDR3 DNA reads TGCAGCGTTGCCTTGGGAGTTAATCAGCCCCAGCATTTT. The encoded protein is CSVALGVNQPQHF. Variable domain in full (rest from reference TRBV29-1 and TRBJ1-5): SAVISQKPSRDICQRGTSLTIQCQVDSQVTMMFWYRQQPGQSLTLIATANQGSEATYESGFVIDKFPISRPNLTFSTLTVSNMSPEDSSIYLCSVALGVNQPQHFGDGTRLSIL.

The chain links TRBV5-6 to TRBJ2-3; TRBD2 agrees at 7 bases. Unmatched junction bases numbered 9, after V lost 5 bases and J lost 6 bases. This CDR3 spans 14 amino acids. Germline assignment: CDR1 SGHDT and CDR2 YYEEEE. CDR3 sequence: CASRFGGGRDTQYF. CDR3 nucleotide sequence: TGTGCCAGCAGGTTCGGGGGAGGGCGGGATACGCAGTATTTT.

The chain has TRBV27 and TRBJ1-6, with TRBD1 as a possible D gene (6 bases). CDR1 and CDR2 (germline): MNHEY, SMNVEV (reference sequence). V was trimmed by 6 bases and J by 5 bases, leaving 11 bases between them. The CDR3 covers 14 residues. The CDR3 spells CASRGGLDNSPLHF. CDR3 sequence (DNA): TGTGCCAGCAGGGGGGGGCTGGATAATTCACCCCTCCACTTT.

The J gene is TRBJ1-2, the V gene TRBV7-8; TRBD1 matches 11 bases. In germline, CDR1 is SGHVS, CDR2 FQNEAQ. The CDR3 spans 17 residues. Unmatched junction bases numbered 10, after V lost 5 bases and J lost 2 bases. CDR3 in DNA: TGTGCCAGCAGCCCCCGGACAGGGGGCCGATTCAACTATGGCTACACCTTC. It specifies CASSPRTGGRFNYGYTF.

The chain is built from TRBV6-5 and TRBJ1-3; D is uncertain. CDR1 is MNHEY and CDR2 is SVGAGI in the germline V gene. V lost 4 bases and J 0 bases, leaving 4 bases between the germline ends. The CDR3 is 13 amino acids. As DNA, the CDR3 is TGTGCCAGCAGTTTCCTCTCTGGAAACACCATATATTTT. It specifies CASSFLSGNTIYF.

The rearrangement uses TRBV2 and TRBJ1-5, with a tentative D call TRBD1 (5 bases). Per germline, CDR1 SNHLY and CDR2 FYNNEI. The CDR3 has 13 residues. V shed 7 bases and J shed 0 bases, with 7 bases lying between them. The CDR3 DNA reads as TGTGCCAGCAAGGGGTTTAGCAATCAGCCCCAGCATTTT. Protein: CASKGFSNQPQHF.

V is TRBV28 and J is TRBJ2-1; 13 nucleotides align to TRBD2. The V gene end was trimmed by 5 bases and the J gene end by 3 bases; junction bases not matched to a gene: 7. Germline loops: CDR1 MDHEN, CDR2 SYDVKM. This CDR3 is 17 amino acids long. CDR3 in DNA: TGTGCCAGCAGTCCCGCCGGACTAGCGGGAGACTACAATGAGCAGTTCTTC. Its protein is CASSPAGLAGDYNEQFF.

This chain's CDR3 is CASSQGAPGYTF. CDR3 bases: TGTGCCAGCAGCCAAGGGGCGCCTGGCTACACCTTC. The chain has TRBV3-1 (or the pseudogene TRBV3-2) and TRBJ1-2, with unresolved D. CDR1 and CDR2 from the germline V gene are LGHDT and YNNKEL (reference sequence). The CDR3 totals 12 residues. Trimming cost V 1 base and J 7 bases, with 7 bases left between them.

This chain joins TRBV18 and TRBJ1-6; no clear D. CDR1 and CDR2 (germline): KGHSH, LQKENI. This CDR3 spans 14 amino acids. The V and J ends lost 2 bases and 10 bases respectively, with 12 bases between them. CDR3 bases: TGTGCCAGCTCACCAGCCGCGGTAGACTCACCCCTCCACTTT. It yields the protein CASSPAAVDSPLHF.

The chain is built from TRBV11-2 and TRBJ1-2; maybe TRBD1 (5 bases). This CDR3 comprises 13 residues. Germline V gene data show CDR1 as SGHAT and CDR2 as FQNNGV. The V and J ends lost 2 bases and 7 bases respectively, with 11 bases between them. CDR3 DNA sequence: TGTGCCAGCAGCTTAAGGCAGGGACTTGGCTACACCTTC. This encodes CASSLRQGLGYTF.

The CDR3 nucleotides read TGTGCCAGCAGTTACGCGGGGGGATTAGGGCCCCAGCATTTT. Amino acid sequence: CASSYAGGLGPQHF. The chain is built from TRBV6-2 or TRBV6-3 and TRBJ1-5, with D tentatively TRBD1 (5 bases). The germline V gene has CDR1 MNHEY and CDR2 SVGEGT. The CDR3 loop spans 14 amino acids. V gave up 2 bases and J gave up 9 bases, with 14 bases separating them.

This clone was seen more than once but under ten times. The chain employs TRBV9 and TRBJ1-3; 7 bases line up with TRBD1. The junction had 9 bases not matched to a gene; V was cut back by 7 bases and J by 2 bases. Germline lookup yields CDR1 SGDLS and CDR2 YYNGEE. There are 15 residues in the CDR3. CDR3 sequence reads: CASGRGTETGNTIYF. The CDR3, as DNA: TGTGCCAGCGGGCGCGGGACAGAGACTGGAAACACCATATATTTT.

This sequence joins TRBV11-3 and TRBJ1-1; TRBD1 agrees at 7 bases. Germline-derived CDR1 and CDR2 are SGHNT and YENEEA. Germline trimming cut 2 bases from V and 4 bases from J; bases unmatched to any gene: 1. CDR3 length: 13 amino acids. As DNA, the CDR3 is TGTGCCAGCAGCTTACCAGGGGGCACTGAAGCTTTCTTT. Protein product: CASSLPGGTEAFF.

The chain uses TRBV7-9 and TRBJ2-1; D gene ambiguous. The germline V gene has CDR1 SEHNR and CDR2 FQNEAQ (reference sequence). V lost 2 bases and J lost 7, with 9 bases in between. The CDR3 sequence is 13 residues long. The CDR3 region is CASSLFLRNEQFF. As DNA, the CDR3 is TGTGCCAGCAGCTTATTTTTGAGAAATGAGCAGTTCTTC.

The chain combines TRBV15 with TRBJ1-4, with a possible D match to TRBD1 (5 bases). The CDR3 runs to 13 residues. Trimming left V 1 base short and J 5 bases short, with 5 bases between. From germline, CDR1 is LNHNV and CDR2 YYDKDF (reference sequence). Written as DNA, the CDR3 is TGTGCCACCAGCAGAGGACAGAATGAAAAACTGTTTTTT. Translated: CATSRGQNEKLFF.

This clone was seen once. V gene TRBV18 combines with J gene TRBJ2-5; D is perhaps TRBD1 (5 bases). Germline lookup yields CDR1 KGHSH and CDR2 LQKENI. The CDR3 is 18 residues long. V was pared by 0 bases and J by 5 bases, with 22 bases between. CDR3 sequence (DNA): TGTGCCAGCTCACCACCGTCCTTATGGGGCGACAAGGAGGAGACCCAGTACTTC. Amino acids: CASSPPSLWGDKEETQYF. The whole variable domain, remainder taken from reference TRBV18 and TRBJ2-5, is NAGVMQNPRHLVRRRGQEARLRCSPMKGHSHVYWYRQLPEEGLKFMVYLQKENIIDESGMPKERFSAEFPKEGPSILRIQQVVRGDSAAYFCASSPPSLWGDKEETQYFGPGTRLLVL.